The 20 T cell receptor beta chains reported below all come from one sample, sequenced in a study of control samples from healthy donors and cancer patients. Libraries were prepared by immunoSEQ multiplex PCR; TCRdb keeps only in-frame clonotypes and omits some of them. Of 98,000 or so clones listed, around 80% are singletons. Sequenced input: blood. These receptors all stem from a woman between 25 and 40 years old in good health.

This clone was seen a few times. The chain joins TRBV4-1 to TRBJ1-3; 10 positions match TRBD1. The CDR3 consists of 18 residues. The J segment lost 2 bases and the V segment lost 4 bases, leaving 11 bases of the junction unmatched. CDR1 is MGHRA, CDR2 YSYEKL, per germline. This chain's CDR3 is CASSLLSETGGTGNTIYF. The CDR3, as DNA: TGCGCCAGCAGCCTCCTAAGTGAGACAGGGGGCACTGGAAACACCATATATTTT.

The rearrangement uses TRBV7-6 and TRBJ2-2; 8 bases match TRBD2. Per the germline V gene, CDR1 is SGHVS and CDR2 is FNYEAQ. The J segment lost 6 bases and the V segment lost 1 base, leaving 7 bases of the junction unmatched. This CDR3 spans 16 amino acids. The CDR3 DNA follows: TGTGCCAGCAGCTTAGAGCTAGCGGGCTTATCCGGGGAGCTGTTTTTT. Its protein product is CASSLELAGLSGELFF.

The CDR3 nucleotides read TGTGCCAGCAGTTACTCGACGGGCGGGGGGTCGAAGCAGTTCTTC. As protein: CASSYSTGGGSKQFF. This chain joins TRBV6-6 and TRBJ2-1, with 8 bases aligning to TRBD2. Germline CDR1 MNHNY, CDR2 SVGAGI (reference sequence). V was pared by 0 bases and J by 11 bases, with 9 bases of the junction left unmatched. CDR3 length equals 15 residues.

Worth noting for this clone: Other nucleotide sequences in the sample specify the same CDR3. This chain links TRBV19 with TRBJ1-1; 10 bases are shared with TRBD1. V lost 4 bases, J lost 5 bases, and 7 bases stayed unmatched. The CDR3 consists of 15 residues. The germline V gene has CDR1 LNHDA and CDR2 SQIVND (reference sequence). CDR3 residues: CASSNPGQGRTEAFF. CDR3 nucleotides: TGTGCCAGTAGTAATCCGGGACAGGGGAGGACTGAAGCTTTCTTT.

This chain links TRBV5-1 with TRBJ2-7, with D tentatively TRBD1 (6 bases). Germline-derived CDR1 and CDR2 are SGHRS and YFSETQ. V lost 4 bases and J 2 bases, leaving 10 bases between the germline ends. This CDR3 region has 13 residues. The chain's CDR3 is CASSDRTAYEQYF. The DNA of the CDR3 is TGCGCCAGCAGCGACCGGACAGCCTACGAGCAGTACTTC.

This chain uses TRBV19 with TRBJ2-3, with D perhaps assigned TRBD1 or TRBD2 (7 bases each). The V end was cut by 3 bases, the J end by 3 bases, with 13 bases between. The germline V gene has CDR1 LNHDA and CDR2 SQIVND (reference sequence). CDR3 length: 15 residues. CDR3 sequence (DNA): TGTGCCAGTAGTATGGGCAGGGGGGGTACAGATACGCAGTATTTT. This sequence encodes CASSMGRGGTDTQYF. The variable domain in full, completed from reference TRBV19 and TRBJ2-3, reads DGGITQSPKYLFRKEGQNVTLSCEQNLNHDAMYWYRQDPGQGLRLIYYSQIVNDFQKGDIAEGYSVSREKKESFPLTVTSAQKNPTAFYLCASSMGRGGTDTQYFGPGTRLTVL.

This rearrangement joins TRBV5-1 to TRBJ2-7; 11 bases match TRBD1. CDR3 length: 18 residues. CDR1 is SGHRS, CDR2 YFSETQ, per germline. Trimming took 4 bases from V and 5 from J; bases not matched to a gene: 17. CDR3 in DNA: TGCGCCAGCAGCCCTCAGCCCTCCGGGACAGGGGGTTCCCACGAGCAGTACTTC. It translates to CASSPQPSGTGGSHEQYF.

This clone was seen a handful of times. The chain uses TRBV9 and TRBJ1-6; weak D call: TRBD1 (6 bases). The CDR3 length is 16 residues. The germline V gene encodes CDR1 SGDLS and CDR2 YYNGEE. V was clipped by 4 bases and J by 9 bases, with 20 bases between them. The CDR3 region has the DNA TGTGCCAGCAGCACGGAAGGGAGGGGGGTTAGTTCACCCCTCCACTTT. Protein sequence: CASSTEGRGVSSPLHF.

This chain joins TRBV6-5 and TRBJ2-1, with 7 bases matching TRBD2. The CDR3 contains 15 residues. The germline V gene has CDR1 MNHEY and CDR2 SVGAGI. V lost 7 bases and J lost 2; bases outside the gene matches: 8. This CDR3 is CASTPGGGAYNEQFF. The CDR3 DNA sequence: TGTGCCAGCACCCCGGGGGGTGGGGCCTACAATGAGCAGTTCTTC.

The chain employs TRBV6-6 and TRBJ1-1, with TRBD1 as a possible D gene (5 bases). CDR1 and CDR2 from the germline V gene are MNHNY and SVGAGI (reference sequence). V was cut by 6 bases and J by 8 bases, with 16 bases left in between. This CDR3 is 13 amino acids long. Here the CDR3 reads CASSRRDGLEAFF. In nucleotides, the CDR3 is TGTGCCAGCAGCCGTCGGGACGGTTTAGAAGCTTTCTTT.

V usage is TRBV3-1 (or the pseudogene TRBV3-2) and J usage is TRBJ2-2; 8 bases fit TRBD1. V gave up 4 bases and J gave up 2 bases; unmatched junction bases: 3. This CDR3 comprises 15 residues. Germline assignment: CDR1 LGHDT and CDR2 YNNKEL (reference sequence). Here the CDR3 reads CASSRQGFNTGELFF. CDR3 sequence (DNA): TGTGCCAGCAGCCGACAGGGGTTCAACACCGGGGAGCTGTTTTTT.

The chain combines TRBV4-2 with TRBJ2-5; tentatively, D is TRBD1 or TRBD2 (5 bases each). CDR1 is LGHNA and CDR2 is YNFKEQ in the germline V gene. This CDR3 spans 15 amino acids. V was pared by 2 bases and J by 2 bases, with 12 bases between. CDR3: CASSQRGTEQETQYF. CDR3 sequence (DNA): TGTGCCAGCAGCCAACGAGGGACGGAACAAGAGACCCAGTACTTC.

The V gene is TRBV9, the J gene TRBJ1-1; 8 bases agree with TRBD1. Germline trimming cut 8 bases from V and 4 bases from J; bases unmatched to any gene: 4. Germline values: CDR1 SGDLS, CDR2 YYNGEE. The CDR3 consists of 12 residues. In nucleotides, the CDR3 is TGTGCCAGGGCCACAGGGGGCACTGAAGCTTTCTTT. It is translated as CARATGGTEAFF.

The chain combines TRBV7-2 with TRBJ2-7, with 9 bases matching TRBD2. CDR3 length: 14 residues. Trimming took 3 bases from V and 3 from J; bases not matched to a gene: 3. CDR1 SGHTA and CDR2 FQGNSA come from the germline V gene. CDR3 in DNA: TGTGCCAGCAGCTTGGAGCGGGGGGTCTACGAGCAGTACTTC. This encodes CASSLERGVYEQYF.

The chain is built from TRBV30 and TRBJ1-1; possible D gene TRBD1, 6 bases. This CDR3 has 13 amino acids. Trimming shortened V by 0 bases and J by 1 base, and 6 bases separated the two germline ends. Germline V gene sequence: CDR1 GTSNPN, CDR2 SVGIG (reference sequence). DNA of the CDR3: TGTGCCTGGAGTGTACAGGGGAACACTGAAGCTTTCTTT. This gives the protein CAWSVQGNTEAFF.

The count of this clone is one. CDR3 residues: CASSLGPGQPNEKLFF. In DNA form, the CDR3 reads TGTGCCAGCAGCTTGGGCCCGGGACAGCCTAATGAAAAACTGTTTTTT. The chain joins TRBV7-9 to TRBJ1-4, with 7 bases lining up with TRBD1. Germline loops: CDR1 SEHNR, CDR2 FQNEAQ (reference sequence). The CDR3 length is 16 residues. The J segment lost 3 bases and the V segment lost 3 bases, leaving 7 bases of the junction unmatched.

J is TRBJ2-2 and V is TRBV10-2, with no clear D. This CDR3 contains 13 residues. V was trimmed by 4 bases and J by 5 bases, leaving 8 bases between them. Per the germline V gene, CDR1 is WSHSY and CDR2 is SAAADI. The CDR3 sequence: CASSVTGTGELFF. In DNA form, the CDR3 reads TGCGCCAGCAGTGTTACTGGGACCGGGGAGCTGTTTTTT.

The chain combines TRBV6-5 with TRBJ2-7; no reliable D call. Germline V gene sequence: CDR1 MNHEY, CDR2 SVGAGI. V lost 7 bases and J 5 bases, leaving 12 bases between the germline ends. This CDR3 region has 12 residues. CDR3 coding DNA: TGTGCCAGCACCTTGCAGAATCACGAGCAGTACTTC. This sequence encodes CASTLQNHEQYF.

This sequence joins TRBV6-6 and TRBJ2-5; no reliable D call. This CDR3 comprises 12 residues. Germline V CDR1 and CDR2: MNHNY, SVGAGI (reference sequence). The V end was cut by 7 bases, the J end by 5 bases, with 11 bases between. The CDR3 is CASKRPTETQYF. The CDR3 DNA reads as TGTGCCAGCAAACGACCGACGGAGACCCAGTACTTC.

This rearrangement joins TRBV7-2 to TRBJ1-5; D possibly corresponds to TRBD1 (5 bases). The CDR3 contains 16 residues. CDR1 SGHTA and CDR2 FQGNSA come from the germline V gene. V gave up 2 bases and J gave up 0 bases, with 11 bases separating them. The CDR3 region has the DNA TGTGCCAGCAGCTTAACAGCGGGGGGTAGCAATCAGCCCCAGCATTTT. Protein product: CASSLTAGGSNQPQHF.